This T cell receptor beta chain was obtained from a study of control samples from healthy donors and cancer patients (TCRdb year 2020). The V end loses 4 bases and the J end loses 6 bases, and a stretch of 15 bases separates them. The CDR3 starts with the cysteine, ends with the phenylalanine, and has 15 residues. Only the CDR3 part of the read is kept: 45 bases, read in frame from the first base. CDR1 and CDR2 are read off the germline V gene as SGHNT and YENEEA. A remark on this clone: The antigen it recognizes is unknown. No much larger clonotype is one base removed from it; base qualities were not supplied.

The library was generated by the immunoSEQ multiplex PCR assay. Imported from immuneACCESS, the table was reduced by TCRdb to in-frame sequences with V and J called. These copies leave out some clones; in studies compared against another copy, an unresolved V gene accounts for under half, and the cause of the remainder is not known. This sample comprises 70,000 to 100,000 clones, 70% to 90% of them detected only once. The ten top clones hold 7.6% of the sample. This sequence was found in a woman aged 55-75 years in good health. Recombination connected TRBV11-3 to TRBJ2-2; matching of 8 bases hints at TRBD1 as the D gene. Sample: blood. This receptor has the CDR3 CASSSGQGGSGELFF. The DNA sequence is TGTGCCAGCAGCTCCGGACAGGGAGGGTCCGGGGAGCTGTTTTTT.